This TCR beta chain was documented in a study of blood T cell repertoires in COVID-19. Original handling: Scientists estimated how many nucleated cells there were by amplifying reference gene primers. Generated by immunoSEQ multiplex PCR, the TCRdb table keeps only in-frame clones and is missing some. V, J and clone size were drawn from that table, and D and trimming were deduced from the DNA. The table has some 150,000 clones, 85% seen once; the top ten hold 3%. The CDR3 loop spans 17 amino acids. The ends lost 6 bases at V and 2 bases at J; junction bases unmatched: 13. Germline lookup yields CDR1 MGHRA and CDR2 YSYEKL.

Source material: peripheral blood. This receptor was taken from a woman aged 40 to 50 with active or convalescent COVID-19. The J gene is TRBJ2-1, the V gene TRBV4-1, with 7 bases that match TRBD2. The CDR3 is CASSPTSQGRTYNEQFF. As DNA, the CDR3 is TGCGCCAGCAGTCCGACTAGCCAGGGTAGGACCTACAATGAGCAGTTCTTC.